This TCR beta chain emerged from a study of shared clonotypes between healthy human individuals. As for the study in general: CD4 naive cells filled three plates per donor, CD4 memory three, CD8 naive two and CD8 memory one.

After removal of 4 bases from V and 6 bases from J, the junction contained 8 bases not matched to a gene. Germline V lookup: CDR1 SGHTA, CDR2 FQGNSA. This CDR3 has 16 residues. The healthy adult donors were HIV-negative and reported no recent acute infections or vaccinations. CD4+ cell separation produced CD45RA+ naive and CD45RA-negative memory subsets. In the original workflow: With immunoSEQ giving junction-only sequences and no quality scores, filtering differed. Some clones are missing from TCRdb's copy, which holds only in-frame ones; the method was immunoSEQ multiplex PCR. V and J calls plus clone size are reproduced from that table; the DNA served to infer D and trimming. The data show fewer than 1.8 million clones, about 98.5% seen once.

The specimen was naive CD4+ T cells sorted from blood. Subset described: CD45RA+ positively selected. This sequence originates from a man under 40 in good health. The V and J genes are TRBV7-2 and TRBJ2-5, with 13 bases that match TRBD2. Here the CDR3 reads CASSSGGTSGMKTQYF. CDR3 nucleotide sequence: TGTGCCAGCAGCTCGGGGGGGACTAGCGGGATGAAGACCCAGTACTTC.